The clone carrying this TCR beta chain was seen just once. Antigen specificity is unknown. The same CDR3 also results from other DNA sequences found in this sample. Described treatment: roughly 20 received Ad26.COV2.S at low or high dose, single or two shots; 5 received placebo; per-sample allocation not given. Specimen acquisition occurred on day 63 following the initial vaccine or placebo injection. Whoever gave the sample was an adult aged 18-55 years in Boston. Assay used: immunoSEQ multiplex PCR; TCRdb lists only in-frame clones, some missing. The sample yields hundreds of thousands of clones, about four fifths seen once. CDR1 LGHNT and CDR2 FRNRAP come from the germline V gene. Between the trimmed V and J ends, which lost 6 bases and 3 bases, there was a span of 8 bases. The CDR3 length is 12 residues. The data were obtained in a study of Ad26.COV2.S vaccination and SARS-CoV-2 variants. General observations from the study: Breadth and depth estimates from TCRs may understate total T cell responses.

The sequenced sample was peripheral blood, obtained in a trial of Ad26.COV2.S vaccine versus placebo. V usage is TRBV12-5 and J usage is TRBJ1-2; possible D gene TRBD1, 6 bases. The sequence derives from a person between 18 and 65 years old who received the Ad26.COV2.S COVID-19 vaccine or a placebo. The CDR3 nucleotides read TGTGCTAGTGGAACAGGGTACTATGGCTACACCTTC. The encoded protein is CASGTGYYGYTF.